The subject of this entry is one TCR beta chain. Methods used by the authors: It was from reference gene primer amplification that nucleated cell counts were estimated. Generated by immunoSEQ multiplex PCR, the TCRdb table keeps only in-frame clones and is missing some. V and J calls and clone size are copied from that table; D and trimming were computed from the DNA. The repertoire holds over 200,000 clones, with about 86% as singletons. Trimming stripped 2 bases from V and 2 bases from J, with 10 bases between. Germline V gene sequence: CDR1 SGHDT, CDR2 YYEEEE. The CDR3 covers 14 residues. These data come from a study of blood T cell repertoires in COVID-19. Whole-study context: The samples span acute and convalescent COVID-19 from the United States, Italy and Spain.

The chain combines TRBV5-6 with TRBJ2-5; D may be TRBD1 (6 bases). The clonotype comes from a woman in her twenties or thirties who had been exposed to COVID-19. The source material was PBMCs or T cells enriched from blood (not recorded which). The CDR3 DNA is TGTGCCAGCAGCTTTGAGGACAGACAAGAGACCCAGTACTTC. Protein product: CASSFEDRQETQYF.